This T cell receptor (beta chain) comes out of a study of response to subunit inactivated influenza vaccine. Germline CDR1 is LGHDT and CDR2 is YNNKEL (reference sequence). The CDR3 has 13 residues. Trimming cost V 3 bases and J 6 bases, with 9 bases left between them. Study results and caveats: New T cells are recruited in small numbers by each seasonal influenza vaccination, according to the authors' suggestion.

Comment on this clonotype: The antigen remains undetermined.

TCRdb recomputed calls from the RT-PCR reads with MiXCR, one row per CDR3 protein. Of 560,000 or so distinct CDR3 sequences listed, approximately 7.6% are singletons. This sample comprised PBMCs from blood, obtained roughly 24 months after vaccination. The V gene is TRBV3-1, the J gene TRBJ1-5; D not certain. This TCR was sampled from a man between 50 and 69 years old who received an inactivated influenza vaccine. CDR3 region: CASSQGFGQPQHF. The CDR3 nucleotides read TGTGCCAGCAGCCAGGGTTTTGGTCAGCCCCAGCATTTT. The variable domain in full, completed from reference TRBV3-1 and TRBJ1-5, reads DTAVSQTPKYLVTQMGNDKSIKCEQNLGHDTMYWYKQDSKKFLKIMFSYNNKELIINETVPNRFSPKSPDKAHLNLHINSLELGDSAVYFCASSQGFGQPQHFGDGTRLSIL.